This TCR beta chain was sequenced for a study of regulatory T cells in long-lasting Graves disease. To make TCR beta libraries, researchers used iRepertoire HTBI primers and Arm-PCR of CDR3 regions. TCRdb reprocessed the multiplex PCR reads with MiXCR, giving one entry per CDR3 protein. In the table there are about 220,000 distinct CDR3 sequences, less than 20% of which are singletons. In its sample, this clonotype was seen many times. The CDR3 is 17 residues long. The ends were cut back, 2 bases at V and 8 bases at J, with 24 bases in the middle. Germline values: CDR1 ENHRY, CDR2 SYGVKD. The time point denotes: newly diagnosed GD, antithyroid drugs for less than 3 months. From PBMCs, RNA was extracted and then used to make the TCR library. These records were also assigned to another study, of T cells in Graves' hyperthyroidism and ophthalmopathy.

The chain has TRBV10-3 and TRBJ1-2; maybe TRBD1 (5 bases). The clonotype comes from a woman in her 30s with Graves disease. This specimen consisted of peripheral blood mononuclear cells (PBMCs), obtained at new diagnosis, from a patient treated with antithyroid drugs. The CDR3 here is CAISEPSSSGIGEGYTF. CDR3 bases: TGTGCCATCAGTGAGCCGAGTTCATCAGGGATAGGGGAAGGCTACACCTTC.